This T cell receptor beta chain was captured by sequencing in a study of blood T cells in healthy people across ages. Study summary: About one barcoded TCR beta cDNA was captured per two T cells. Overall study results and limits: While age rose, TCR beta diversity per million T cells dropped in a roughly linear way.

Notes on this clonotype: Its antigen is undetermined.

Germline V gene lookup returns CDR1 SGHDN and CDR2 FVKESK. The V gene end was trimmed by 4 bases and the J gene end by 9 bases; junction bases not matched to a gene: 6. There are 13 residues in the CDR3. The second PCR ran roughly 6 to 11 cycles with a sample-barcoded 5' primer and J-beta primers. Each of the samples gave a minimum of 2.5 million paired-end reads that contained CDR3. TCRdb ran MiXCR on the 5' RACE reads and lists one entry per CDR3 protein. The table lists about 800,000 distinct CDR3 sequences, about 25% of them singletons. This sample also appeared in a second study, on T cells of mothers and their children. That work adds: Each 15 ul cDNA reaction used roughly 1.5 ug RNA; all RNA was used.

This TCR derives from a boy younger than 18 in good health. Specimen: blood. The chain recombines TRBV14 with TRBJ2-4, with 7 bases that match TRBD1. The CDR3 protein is CASSRQQGSIQYF. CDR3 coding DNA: TGTGCCAGCAGCCGTCAACAGGGGTCCATTCAGTACTTC.